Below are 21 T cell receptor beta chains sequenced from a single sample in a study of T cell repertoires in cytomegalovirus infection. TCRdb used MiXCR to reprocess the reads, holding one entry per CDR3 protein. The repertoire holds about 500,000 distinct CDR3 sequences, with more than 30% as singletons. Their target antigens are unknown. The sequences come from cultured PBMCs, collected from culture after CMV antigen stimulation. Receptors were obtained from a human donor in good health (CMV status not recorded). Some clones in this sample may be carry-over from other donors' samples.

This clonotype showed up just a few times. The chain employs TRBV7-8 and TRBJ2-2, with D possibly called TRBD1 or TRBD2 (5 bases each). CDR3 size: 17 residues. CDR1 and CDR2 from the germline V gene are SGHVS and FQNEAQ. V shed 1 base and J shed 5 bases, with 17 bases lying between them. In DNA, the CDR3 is TGTGCCAGCAGCTTAGGGGACGAGTTAGGGCGAACCGGGGAGCTGTTTTTT. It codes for CASSLGDELGRTGELFF.

CDR3 amino acids: CASSSPADTIYF. CDR3 DNA sequence: TGTGCCAGCAGTTCGCCCGCGGACACCATATATTTT. The gene calls are TRBV12-3 or TRBV12-4 and TRBJ1-3, with D unresolved. The CDR3 consists of 12 residues. V lost 4 bases to trimming and J lost 8 bases, with 9 bases between them.

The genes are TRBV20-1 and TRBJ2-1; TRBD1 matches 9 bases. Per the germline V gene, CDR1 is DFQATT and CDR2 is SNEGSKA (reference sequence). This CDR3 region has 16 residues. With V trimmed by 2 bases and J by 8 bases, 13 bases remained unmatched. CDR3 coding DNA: TGCAGTGCTAGAACCCACAGGGGGCGGTGGGTCGATGAGCAGTTCTTC. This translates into CSARTHRGRWVDEQFF.

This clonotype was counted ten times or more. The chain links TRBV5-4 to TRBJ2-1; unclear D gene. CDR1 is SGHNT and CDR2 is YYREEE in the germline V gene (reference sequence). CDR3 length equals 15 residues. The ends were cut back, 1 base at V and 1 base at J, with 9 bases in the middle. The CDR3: CASSLTSVSYNEQFF. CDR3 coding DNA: TGTGCCAGCAGCTTGACCTCGGTATCCTACAATGAGCAGTTCTTC.

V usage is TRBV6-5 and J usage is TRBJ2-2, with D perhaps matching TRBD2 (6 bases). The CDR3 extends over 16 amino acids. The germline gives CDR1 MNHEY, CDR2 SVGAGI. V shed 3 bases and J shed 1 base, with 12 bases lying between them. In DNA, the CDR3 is TGTGCCAGCAGTTATGAGGGTAGCGGGAACACCGGGGAGCTGTTTTTT. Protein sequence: CASSYEGSGNTGELFF.

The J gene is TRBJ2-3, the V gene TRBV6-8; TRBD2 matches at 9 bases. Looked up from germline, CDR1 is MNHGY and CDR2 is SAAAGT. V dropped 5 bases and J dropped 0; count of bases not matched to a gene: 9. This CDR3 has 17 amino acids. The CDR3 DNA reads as TGTGCCAGCAGTCCGAACTCCGGGACTAGCAGCACAGATACGCAGTATTTT. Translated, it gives CASSPNSGTSSTDTQYF.

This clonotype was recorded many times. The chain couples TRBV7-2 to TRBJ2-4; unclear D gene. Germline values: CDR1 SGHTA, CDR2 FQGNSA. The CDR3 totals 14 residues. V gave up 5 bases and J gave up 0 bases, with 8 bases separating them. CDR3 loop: CASSLSVAKNIQYF. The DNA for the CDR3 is TGTGCCAGCAGCCTCAGCGTAGCCAAAAACATTCAGTACTTC.

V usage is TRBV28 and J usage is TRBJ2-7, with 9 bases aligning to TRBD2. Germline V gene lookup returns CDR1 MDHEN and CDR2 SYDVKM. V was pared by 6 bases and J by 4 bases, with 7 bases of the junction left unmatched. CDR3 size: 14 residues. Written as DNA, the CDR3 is TGTGCCAGCAGCCCTAGCGGGATCTTATACGAGCAGTACTTC. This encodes CASSPSGILYEQYF. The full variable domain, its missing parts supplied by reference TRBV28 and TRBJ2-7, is DVKVTQSSRYLVKRTGEKVFLECVQDMDHENMFWYRQDPGLGLRLIYFSYDVKMKEKGDIPEGYSVSREKKERFSLILESASTNQTSMYLCASSPSGILYEQYFGPGTRLTVT.

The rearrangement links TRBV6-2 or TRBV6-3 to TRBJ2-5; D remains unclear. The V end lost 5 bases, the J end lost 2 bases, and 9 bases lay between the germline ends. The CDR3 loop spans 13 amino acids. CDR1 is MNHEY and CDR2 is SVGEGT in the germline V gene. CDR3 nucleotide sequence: TGTGCCAGCAGTAAACGATATCAAGAGACCCAGTACTTC. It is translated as CASSKRYQETQYF.

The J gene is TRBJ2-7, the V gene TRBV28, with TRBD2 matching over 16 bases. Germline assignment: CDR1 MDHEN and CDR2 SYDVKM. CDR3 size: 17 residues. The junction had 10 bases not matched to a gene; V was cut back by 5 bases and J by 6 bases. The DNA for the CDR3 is TGTGCCAGCAGTCCCGCCGGGACTAGCGGGAGGGTGGGCGAGCAGTACGTC. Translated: CASSPAGTSGRVGEQYV.

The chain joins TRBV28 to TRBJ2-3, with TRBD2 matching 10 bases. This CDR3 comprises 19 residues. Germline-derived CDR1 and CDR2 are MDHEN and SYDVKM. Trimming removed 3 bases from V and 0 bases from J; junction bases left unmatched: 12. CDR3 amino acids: CASSLATSGHESSTDTQYF. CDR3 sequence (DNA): TGTGCCAGCAGTTTGGCGACTAGCGGGCACGAGTCTAGCACAGATACGCAGTATTTT.

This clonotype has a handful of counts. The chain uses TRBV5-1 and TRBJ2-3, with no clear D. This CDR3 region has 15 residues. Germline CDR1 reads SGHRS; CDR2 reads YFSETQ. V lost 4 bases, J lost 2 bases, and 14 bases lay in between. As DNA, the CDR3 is TGCGCCAGCAGCAGTCAGGCTGCCGACACAGATACGCAGTATTTT. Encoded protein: CASSSQAADTDTQYF.

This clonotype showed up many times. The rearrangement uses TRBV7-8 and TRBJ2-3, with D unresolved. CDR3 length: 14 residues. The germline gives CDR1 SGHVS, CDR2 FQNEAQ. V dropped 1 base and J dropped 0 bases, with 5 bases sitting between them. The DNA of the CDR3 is TGTGCCAGCAGCTTAGGATGGAGCACAGATACGCAGTATTTT. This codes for CASSLGWSTDTQYF.

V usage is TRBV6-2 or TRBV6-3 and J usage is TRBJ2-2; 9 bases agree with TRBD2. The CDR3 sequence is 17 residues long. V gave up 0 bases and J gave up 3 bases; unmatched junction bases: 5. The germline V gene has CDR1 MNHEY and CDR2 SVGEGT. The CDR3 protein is CASSYSGVAGDTGELFF. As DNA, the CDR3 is TGTGCCAGCAGTTACTCTGGAGTAGCGGGGGACACCGGGGAGCTGTTTTTT.

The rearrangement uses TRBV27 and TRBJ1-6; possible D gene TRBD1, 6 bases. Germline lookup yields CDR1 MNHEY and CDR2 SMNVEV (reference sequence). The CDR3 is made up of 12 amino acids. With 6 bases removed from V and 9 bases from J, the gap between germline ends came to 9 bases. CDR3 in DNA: TGTGCCAGCAGCGCAGGGGTTTCACCCCTCCACTTT. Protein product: CASSAGVSPLHF.

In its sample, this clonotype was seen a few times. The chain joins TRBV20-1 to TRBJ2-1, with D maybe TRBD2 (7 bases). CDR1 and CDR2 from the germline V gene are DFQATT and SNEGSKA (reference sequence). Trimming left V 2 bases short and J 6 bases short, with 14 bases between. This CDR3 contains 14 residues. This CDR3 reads CSARSGGLFNEQFF. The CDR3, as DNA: TGCAGTGCTAGATCGGGGGGCCTCTTCAATGAGCAGTTCTTC.

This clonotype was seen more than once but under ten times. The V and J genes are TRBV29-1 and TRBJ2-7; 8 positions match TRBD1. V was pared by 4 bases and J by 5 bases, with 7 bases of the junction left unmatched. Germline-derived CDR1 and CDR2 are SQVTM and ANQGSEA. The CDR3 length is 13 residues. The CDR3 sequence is CSVATGGENEQYF. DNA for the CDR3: TGCAGCGTTGCAACAGGGGGAGAGAACGAGCAGTACTTC.

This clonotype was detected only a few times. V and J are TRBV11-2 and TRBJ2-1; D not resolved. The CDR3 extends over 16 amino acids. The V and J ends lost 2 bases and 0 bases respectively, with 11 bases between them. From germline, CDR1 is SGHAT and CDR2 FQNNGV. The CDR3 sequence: CASSLLLRHSYNEQFF. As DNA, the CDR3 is TGTGCCAGCAGCTTACTCCTCCGACACTCCTACAATGAGCAGTTCTTC.

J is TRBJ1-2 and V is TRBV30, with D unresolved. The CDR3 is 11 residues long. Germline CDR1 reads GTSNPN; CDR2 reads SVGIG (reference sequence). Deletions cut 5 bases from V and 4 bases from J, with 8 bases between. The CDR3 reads CAWAGSYGYTF. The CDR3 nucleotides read TGTGCCTGGGCAGGCAGCTATGGCTACACCTTC.

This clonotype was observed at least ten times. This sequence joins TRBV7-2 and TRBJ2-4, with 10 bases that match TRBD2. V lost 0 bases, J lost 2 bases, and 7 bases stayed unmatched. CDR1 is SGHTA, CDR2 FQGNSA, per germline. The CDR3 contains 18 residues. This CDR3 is CASSLATPLAGSKNIQYF. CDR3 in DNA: TGTGCCAGCAGCTTAGCAACCCCACTAGCGGGGTCCAAAAACATTCAGTACTTC.

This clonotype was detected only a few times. The CDR3 loop reads CASSLGAGSSYEQYV. The CDR3 DNA is TGTGCCAGCAGCTTAGGGGCGGGAAGCTCCTACGAGCAGTACGTC. The V gene is TRBV11-2, the J gene TRBJ2-7; D perhaps matches TRBD2 (6 bases). Germline CDR1 reads SGHAT; CDR2 reads FQNNGV. The CDR3 extends over 15 amino acids. V gave up 1 base and J gave up 0 bases, with 10 bases separating them.